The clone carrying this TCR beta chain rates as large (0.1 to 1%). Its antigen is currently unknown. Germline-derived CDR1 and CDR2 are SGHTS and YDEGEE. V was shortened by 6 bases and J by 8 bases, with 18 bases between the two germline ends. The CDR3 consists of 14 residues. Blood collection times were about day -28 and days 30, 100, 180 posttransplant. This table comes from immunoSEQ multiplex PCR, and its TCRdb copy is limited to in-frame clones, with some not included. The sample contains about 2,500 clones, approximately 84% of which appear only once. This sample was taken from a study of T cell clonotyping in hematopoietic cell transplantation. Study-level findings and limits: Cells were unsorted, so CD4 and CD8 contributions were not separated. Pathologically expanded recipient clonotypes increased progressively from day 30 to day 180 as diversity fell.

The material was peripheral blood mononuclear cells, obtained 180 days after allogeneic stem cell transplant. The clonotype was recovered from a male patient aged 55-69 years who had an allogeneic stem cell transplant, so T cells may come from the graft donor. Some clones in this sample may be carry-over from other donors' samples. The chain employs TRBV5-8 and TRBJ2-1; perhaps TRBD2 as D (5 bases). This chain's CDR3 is CASNPWGERDEQFF. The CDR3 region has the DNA TGTGCCAGCAACCCCTGGGGAGAGCGAGATGAGCAGTTCTTC.